Listed below are T cell receptor beta chains from one sample, sequenced in a study of blood T cell repertoires in COVID-19. The table came from immunoSEQ multiplex PCR; TCRdb's copy has only in-frame clones and leaves some out. The sample records around 190,000 clones, around 76% being singletons. The sequencing sample was made of peripheral blood. The receptors here all came from a woman aged 45 to 65 with active or convalescent COVID-19. CDR3s leave out the opening cysteine and the closing phenylalanine or tryptophan. Not every row has a clone size; where given, it reads once, few, many or a size class.

AISEGAYEQY	TRBJ2-7	-	TRBV10-3
ASSPGQGPYEQY	TRBJ2-7	few	TRBV3-1/TRBV3-2
ASSVESGVNTEAF	TRBJ1-1	-	TRBV9
ASSQGDSRSYGYT	TRBJ1-2	-	TRBV4-3
SVAPGNTEAF	TRBJ1-1	-	TRBV29-1
ASRTPEQGEQAQY	TRBJ2-5	-	TRBV5-6
ASSEALQPGGKLF	TRBJ1-4	-	TRBV6-1
ASSTAGASGNTIY	TRBJ1-3	-	TRBV27
ASSQGPGVSYEQY	TRBJ2-7	-	TRBV5-6
ASSVEGARSAGYT	TRBJ1-2	few	TRBV9
ASSPQGVYYEQY	TRBJ2-7	-	TRBV19
SVLGAGGYEQY	TRBJ2-7	-	TRBV29-1
ASSTASGRNTGELF	TRBJ2-2	-	TRBV9
ASSPQGARDSPLH	TRBJ1-6	-	TRBV18
ASILQGAGRDTQY	TRBJ2-3	-	TRBV6-5
ASSYSAGETYEQY	TRBJ2-7	-	TRBV6-2/TRBV6-3
SASRNDRPNTEAF	TRBJ1-1	-	TRBV20-1
ASSESRAGGYT	TRBJ1-2	-	TRBV10-2
ASMDRRRNTEAF	TRBJ1-1	-	TRBV11-2
ASSLEGLAIEQY	TRBJ2-7	once	TRBV5-1
ASSQRQITGELF	TRBJ2-2	-	TRBV11-2
ASSPLDRGHLQEQY	TRBJ2-7	-	TRBV3-1/TRBV3-2
ASSLEQGNTEAF	TRBJ1-1	-	TRBV5-1
ASSYSAPRLSGNTIY	TRBJ1-3	once	TRBV6-2/TRBV6-3
ASRPRGKRDNTNTGELF	TRBJ2-2	few	TRBV28
AWSVPGYEQY	TRBJ2-7	-	TRBV30
ASSRDRTGSGANVLT	TRBJ2-6	-	TRBV4-3
ASSPLASLSTDTQY	TRBJ2-3	once	TRBV18
ASSRQGAGFLGYT	TRBJ1-2	-	TRBV27
ASSPRDRRGTNEKLF	TRBJ1-4	-	TRBV7-2
ATSRGGETNTEAF	TRBJ1-1	-	TRBV15
ASSLRDQETQY	TRBJ2-5	-	TRBV5-1